These 8 T cell receptor beta chains originate from one sample sequenced in a study of control samples from healthy donors and cancer patients. The table came from immunoSEQ multiplex PCR; TCRdb's copy has only in-frame clones and leaves some out. The sample holds around 170,000 clones, nearly 90% seen once. Sample: blood. The receptor source for this set is a woman aged 50 to 60 in good health.

This chain connects TRBV15 to TRBJ1-2; maybe TRBD1 (6 bases). The CDR3 has 14 amino acids. Germline V CDR1 and CDR2: LNHNV, YYDKDF (reference sequence). V gave up 0 bases and J gave up 4 bases, with 9 bases separating them. The CDR3 region has the DNA TGTGCCACCAGCAGAGACAGGGGTGGCTATGGCTACACCTTC. This encodes CATSRDRGGYGYTF.

The CDR3 DNA sequence: TGCGCCAGCAGACGCGACATGCAGTTCTTC. As protein: CASRRDMQFF. V is TRBV10-1 and J is TRBJ2-1; D is unclear. This CDR3 has 10 residues. In germline, CDR1 is WNHNN, CDR2 SYGVQD (reference sequence). Trimming took 6 bases from V and 12 from J, leaving 9 bases between them.

V usage is TRBV4-3 and J usage is TRBJ2-2; D may be TRBD1 (6 bases). This CDR3 has 14 amino acids. CDR1 and CDR2 (germline): LGHNA, YSLEER. Deletions cut 0 bases from V and 5 bases from J, with 7 bases between. The CDR3 DNA sequence: TGCGCCAGCAGCCAAGAAAGGGGGACCGGGGAGCTGTTTTTT. The encoded protein is CASSQERGTGELFF.

This clone was seen a single time. This chain joins TRBV7-9 and TRBJ2-3; 8 nucleotides line up with TRBD2. After removal of 11 bases from V and 3 bases from J, the junction contained 16 bases not matched to a gene. CDR3 length: 16 amino acids. Germline V CDR1 and CDR2: SEHNR, FQNEAQ (reference sequence). CDR3 DNA sequence: TGTGCCGTGACAGAGGGACGAATAGCGGGAACAGATACGCAGTATTTT. It translates to CAVTEGRIAGTDTQYF. Combining the CDR3 with reference TRBV7-9 and TRBJ2-3 gives the whole variable domain DTGVSQNPRHKITKRGQNVTFRCDPISEHNRLYWYRQTLGQGPEFLTYFQNEAQLEKSRLLSDRFSAERPKGSFSTLEIQRTEQGDSAMYLCAVTEGRIAGTDTQYFGPGTRLTVL.

A single count supports this clone. The V call is TRBV5-6, the J call TRBJ2-1; D is unresolved. Trimming removed 1 base from V and 11 bases from J, with 7 bases in between. This CDR3 is 11 amino acids long. Germline CDR1 SGHDT, CDR2 YYEEEE. The CDR3 reads CASSLSVQQFF. The CDR3 coding sequence is TGTGCCAGCAGCTTGTCGGTCCAGCAGTTCTTC.

J is TRBJ1-5 and V is TRBV6-5; no definite D call. Trimming cost V 5 bases and J 6 bases, with 14 bases left between them. The CDR3 contains 14 residues. Germline V gene data show CDR1 as MNHEY and CDR2 as SVGAGI. CDR3 coding DNA: TGTGCCAGCAGTCCAGGCCCCGGGGTTCAGCCCCAGCATTTT. Amino acid sequence: CASSPGPGVQPQHF.

DNA for the CDR3: TGTGCCAGCAGCGTCCAACGGGGGCGCTACGAGCAGTACTTC. Encoded protein: CASSVQRGRYEQYF. This rearrangement joins TRBV7-2 to TRBJ2-7; D tentatively fits TRBD1 or TRBD2 (6 bases each). The germline V and J ends were trimmed by 5 bases and 3 bases, with 14 bases remaining between them. Germline assignment: CDR1 SGHTA and CDR2 FQGNSA. The CDR3 extends over 14 amino acids.

J is TRBJ2-3 and V is TRBV5-1; D is unclear. Germline V CDR1 and CDR2: SGHRS, YFSETQ. V lost 1 base, J lost 6 bases, and 6 bases lay in between. The CDR3 extends over 12 amino acids. Written as DNA, the CDR3 is TGCGCCAGCAGCTTGAATGGGGATACGCAGTATTTT. This codes for CASSLNGDTQYF.